This paragraph reports one T cell receptor beta chain. The antigen remains undetermined. Each of the donors was a healthy bone marrow donor. This record comes from a study of cytomegalovirus exposure and HLA in healthy donors. Study details: T cells numbering around 190 million yielded some 110 million unique TCR beta sequences in an earlier analysis.

V gave up 1 base and J gave up 0 bases, with 10 bases separating them. This CDR3 has 15 residues. Germline assignment: CDR1 KGHSY and CDR2 FQNENV. This PCR relied on a set of 60 Vbeta primers and 13 Jbeta primers. Here immunoSEQ multiplex PCR was the method, and the copy in TCRdb shows in-frame clones only, minus some. The table lists some 200,000 clones, roughly 78% of them singletons. Findings of the study overall: Earlier analysis looked at TCR beta V segments, and most were productive about 90% or about 30% of the time. In a later analysis, V- and J-gene trimming of beta chains associated with a DCLRE1C missense variant, replicated independently.

The J gene is TRBJ2-7, the V gene TRBV16, with unresolved D. The sequenced sample was PBMCs. This receptor was identified in a boy younger than 18 in good health and CMV-seronegative. The CDR3 region is CASSQWPRSSYEQYF. CDR3 nucleotide sequence: TGTGCCAGCAGCCAATGGCCGAGGAGCTCCTACGAGCAGTACTTC.